This T cell receptor (beta chain) is drawn from a study of human T cells and chemical hapten exposure. Study details: Donors were sensitized with 2% DPC on the upper inner arm. Patients having alopecia areata, totalis or universalis were mostly female. Study-wide results and caveats: In the PT1 data, expanded TCR counts showed a positive correlation with patch test score.

Time point described: patch test 2, 6 weeks after DPC sensitization. Described treatment: therapeutic diphenylcyclopropenone sensitization with weekly scalp DPC. A remark on this clonotype: Its specificity is unknown.

TCRdb processed the RACE reads anew with MiXCR; each CDR3 protein has one entry. The repertoire holds some 350,000 distinct CDR3 sequences, with about 6% as singletons. This receptor was taken from a woman aged 18-30 years with alopecia areata. Some clones in this sample may be carry-over from other donors' samples. The sequencing here drew on whole blood, taken in connection with sensitization to the hapten diphenylcyclopropenone (DPC).

In DNA, the CDR3 is TGTGCCAGCAGCCAAACTTTCACAGATACGCAGTATTTT. Translation gives CASSQTFTDTQYF. V gene TRBV4-2 combines with J gene TRBJ2-3; D is undetermined. This CDR3 has 13 residues. Germline loops: CDR1 LGHNA, CDR2 YNFKEQ. V lost 2 bases and J 2 bases, leaving 5 bases between the germline ends.